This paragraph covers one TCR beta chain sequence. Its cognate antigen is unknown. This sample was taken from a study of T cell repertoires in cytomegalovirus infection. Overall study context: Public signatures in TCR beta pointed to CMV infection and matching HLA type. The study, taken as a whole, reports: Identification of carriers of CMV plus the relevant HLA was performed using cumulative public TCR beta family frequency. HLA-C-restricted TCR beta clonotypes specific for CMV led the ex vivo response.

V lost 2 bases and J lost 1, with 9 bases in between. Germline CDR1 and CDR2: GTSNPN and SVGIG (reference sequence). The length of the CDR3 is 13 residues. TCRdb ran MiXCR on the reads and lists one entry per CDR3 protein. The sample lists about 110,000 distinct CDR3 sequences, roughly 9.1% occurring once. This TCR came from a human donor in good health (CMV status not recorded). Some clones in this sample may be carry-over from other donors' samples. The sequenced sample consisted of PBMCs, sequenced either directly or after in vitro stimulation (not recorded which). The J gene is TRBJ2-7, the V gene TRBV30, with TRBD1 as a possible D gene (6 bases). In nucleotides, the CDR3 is TGTGCCTGGAGTACGGACAGATCCTACGAGCAGTACTTC. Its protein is CAWSTDRSYEQYF.